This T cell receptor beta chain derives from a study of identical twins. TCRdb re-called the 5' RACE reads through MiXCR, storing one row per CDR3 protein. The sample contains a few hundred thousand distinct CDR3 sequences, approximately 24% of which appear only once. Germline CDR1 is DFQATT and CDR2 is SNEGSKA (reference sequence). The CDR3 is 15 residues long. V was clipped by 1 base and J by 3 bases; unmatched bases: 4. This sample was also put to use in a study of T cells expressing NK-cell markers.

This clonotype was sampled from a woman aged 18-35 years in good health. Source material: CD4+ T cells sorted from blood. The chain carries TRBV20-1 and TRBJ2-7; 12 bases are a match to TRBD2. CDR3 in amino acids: CSARGLAGVGYEQYF. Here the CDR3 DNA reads TGCAGTGCTAGAGGACTAGCGGGAGTAGGCTACGAGCAGTACTTC.